This T cell receptor beta chain emerged from a study of T cells in women clearing cervical HPV infection. Study-wide findings and caveats: T-cell numbers per sample were unknown and may explain richness differences. Associations may precede or follow infection; HPV-specific or memory T cells were not isolated. CIN3+ cases had significantly higher TCR richness than controls; evenness did not differ.

TCRdb keeps only in-frame clones here, not all; method: immunoSEQ multiplex PCR. Recorded for this sample: 25,000 to 35,000 clones. Of note for this clone: Its antigen is unidentified. The read ends 3 residues before the CDR3 terminus; that terminus is restored from the germline J gene.

V was clipped by 0 bases and J by 2 bases; unmatched bases: 4. CDR3 length: 15 amino acids. The germline gives CDR1 SGHDT, CDR2 YYEEEE. The rearrangement uses TRBV5-6 and TRBJ1-2; 7 bases are a match to TRBD1. The sample taken for sequencing was blood buffy coat. The receptor was isolated from a woman aged 18 to 75 with a cervical HPV16 infection that either progressed to CIN3+ or cleared (not recorded which). CDR3 loop: CASSLGQGLNYGYTF. CDR3 DNA (partial): TGTGCCAGCAGCTTGGGACAGGGCTTGAACTATGGC.